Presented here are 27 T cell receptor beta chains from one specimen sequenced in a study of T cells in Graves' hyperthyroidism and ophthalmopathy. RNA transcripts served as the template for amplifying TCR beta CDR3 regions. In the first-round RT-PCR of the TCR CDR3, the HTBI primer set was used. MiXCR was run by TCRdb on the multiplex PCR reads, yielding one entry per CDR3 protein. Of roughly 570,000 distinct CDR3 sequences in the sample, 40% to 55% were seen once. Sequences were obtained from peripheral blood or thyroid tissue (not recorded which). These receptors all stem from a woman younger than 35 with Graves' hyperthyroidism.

CDR3 in DNA: TGTGCCAGCAGCGTAGACGGGACAAACTCCTACGAGCAGTACTTC. This translates into CASSVDGTNSYEQYF. V and J are TRBV9 and TRBJ2-7; a possible D gene is TRBD1 (6 bases). The CDR3 consists of 15 residues. The V gene's germline CDR1 is SGDLS and CDR2 YYNGEE. V lost 0 bases and J lost 0, with 10 bases in between.

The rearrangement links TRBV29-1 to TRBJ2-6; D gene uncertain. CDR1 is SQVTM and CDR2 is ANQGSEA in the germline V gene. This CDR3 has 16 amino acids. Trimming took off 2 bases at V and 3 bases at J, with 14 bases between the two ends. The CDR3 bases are TGCAGCGTTGAAATTTCGGTGTTATTTGGGGCCAACGTCCTGACTTTC. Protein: CSVEISVLFGANVLTF.

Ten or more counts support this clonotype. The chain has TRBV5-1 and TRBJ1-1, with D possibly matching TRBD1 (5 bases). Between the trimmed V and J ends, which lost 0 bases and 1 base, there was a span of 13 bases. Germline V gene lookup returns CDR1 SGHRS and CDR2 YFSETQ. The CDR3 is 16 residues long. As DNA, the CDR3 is TGCGCCAGCAGCTTGGAACCCCTCGGGGCGAACACTGAAGCTTTCTTT. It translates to CASSLEPLGANTEAFF.

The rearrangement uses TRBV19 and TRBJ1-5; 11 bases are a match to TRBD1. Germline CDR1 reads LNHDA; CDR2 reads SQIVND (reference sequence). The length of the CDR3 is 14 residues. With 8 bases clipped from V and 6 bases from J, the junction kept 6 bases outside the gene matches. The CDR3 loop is CASEGQGGAQPQHF. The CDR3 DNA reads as TGTGCCAGTGAGGGACAGGGGGGAGCTCAGCCCCAGCATTTT.

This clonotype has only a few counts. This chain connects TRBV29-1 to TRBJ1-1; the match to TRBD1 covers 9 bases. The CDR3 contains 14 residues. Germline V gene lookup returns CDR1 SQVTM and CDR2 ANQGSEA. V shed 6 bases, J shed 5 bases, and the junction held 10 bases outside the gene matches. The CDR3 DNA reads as TGCAGCGTCCGACAGGGGGGGGTAGTGACTGAAGCTTTCTTT. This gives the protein CSVRQGGVVTEAFF.

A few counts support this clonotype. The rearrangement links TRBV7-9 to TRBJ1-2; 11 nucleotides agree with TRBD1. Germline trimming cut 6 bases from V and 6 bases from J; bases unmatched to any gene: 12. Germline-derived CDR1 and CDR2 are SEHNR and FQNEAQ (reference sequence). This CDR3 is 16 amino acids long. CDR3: CASSDPDRGRFDGYTF. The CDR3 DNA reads TGTGCCAGCAGTGACCCGGACAGGGGGCGATTTGATGGCTACACCTTC.

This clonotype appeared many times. The CDR3 nucleotides are TGTGCCAGCAGCAAGGGGGGATCACCCCTCCACTTT. Amino acid sequence: CASSKGGSPLHF. The chain couples TRBV4-2 to TRBJ1-6, with D possibly matching TRBD1 (6 bases). This CDR3 contains 12 residues. Germline V CDR1 and CDR2: LGHNA, YNFKEQ. V was trimmed by 5 bases and J by 10 bases, leaving 9 bases between them.

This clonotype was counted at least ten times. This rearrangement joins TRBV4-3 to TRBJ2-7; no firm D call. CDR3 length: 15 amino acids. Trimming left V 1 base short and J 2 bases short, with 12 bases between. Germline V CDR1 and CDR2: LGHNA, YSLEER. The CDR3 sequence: CASSQGSLGAYEQYF. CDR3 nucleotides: TGCGCCAGCAGCCAAGGATCGCTCGGTGCCTACGAGCAGTACTTC.

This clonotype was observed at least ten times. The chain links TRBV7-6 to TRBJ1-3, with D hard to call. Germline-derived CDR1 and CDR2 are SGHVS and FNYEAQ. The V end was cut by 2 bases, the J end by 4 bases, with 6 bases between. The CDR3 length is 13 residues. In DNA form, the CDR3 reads TGTGCCAGCAGCTTATTAGGGGGAAACACCATATATTTT. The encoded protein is CASSLLGGNTIYF.

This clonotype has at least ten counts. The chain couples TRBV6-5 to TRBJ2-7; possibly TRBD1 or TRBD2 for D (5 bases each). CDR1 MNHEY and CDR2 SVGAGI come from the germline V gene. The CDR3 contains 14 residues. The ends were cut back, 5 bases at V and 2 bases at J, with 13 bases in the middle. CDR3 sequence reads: CASSISGATYEQYF. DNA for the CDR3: TGTGCCAGCAGTATCTCCGGGGCGACCTACGAGCAGTACTTC.

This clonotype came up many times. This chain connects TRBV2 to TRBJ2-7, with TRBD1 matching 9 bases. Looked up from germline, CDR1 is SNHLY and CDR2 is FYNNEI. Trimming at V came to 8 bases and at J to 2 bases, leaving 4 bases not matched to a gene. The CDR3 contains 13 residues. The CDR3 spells CASSGTGPYEQYF. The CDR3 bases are TGTGCCAGCTCCGGGACAGGGCCCTACGAGCAGTACTTC.

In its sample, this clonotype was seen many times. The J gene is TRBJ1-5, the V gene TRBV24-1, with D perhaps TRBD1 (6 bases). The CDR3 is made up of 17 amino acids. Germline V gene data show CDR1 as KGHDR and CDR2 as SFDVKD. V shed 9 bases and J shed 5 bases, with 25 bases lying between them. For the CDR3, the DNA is TGTGCCACCGGGAGAAATCAGGGGAAAAAGTCGGATCAGCCCCAGCATTTT. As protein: CATGRNQGKKSDQPQHF.

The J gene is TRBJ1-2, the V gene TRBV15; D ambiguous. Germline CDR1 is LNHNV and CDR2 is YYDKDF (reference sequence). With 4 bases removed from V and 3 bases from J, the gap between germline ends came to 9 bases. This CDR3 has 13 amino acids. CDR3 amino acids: CATSTGRDYGYTF. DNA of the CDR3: TGTGCCACCAGCACGGGAAGGGACTATGGCTACACCTTC. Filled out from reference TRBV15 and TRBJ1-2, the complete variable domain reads DAMVIQNPRYQVTQFGKPVTLSCSQTLNHNVMYWYQQKSSQAPKLLFHYYDKDFNNEADTPDNFQSRRPNTSFCFLDIRSPGLGDTAMYLCATSTGRDYGYTFGSGTRLTVV.

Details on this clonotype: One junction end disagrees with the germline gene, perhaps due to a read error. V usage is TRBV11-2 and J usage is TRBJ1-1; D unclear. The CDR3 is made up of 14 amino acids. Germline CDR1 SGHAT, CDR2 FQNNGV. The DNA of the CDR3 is TGTGCCAGCAGCTTAAGAACAGAGAACACTGAAACTCTCTTT. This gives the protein CASSLRTENTETLF.

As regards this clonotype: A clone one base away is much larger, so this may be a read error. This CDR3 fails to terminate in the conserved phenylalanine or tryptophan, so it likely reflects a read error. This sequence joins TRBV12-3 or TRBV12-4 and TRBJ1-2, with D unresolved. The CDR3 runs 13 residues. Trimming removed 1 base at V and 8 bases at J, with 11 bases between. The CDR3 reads CASSLVEGSGYTL. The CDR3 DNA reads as TGTGCCAGCAGTTTAGTCGAGGGAAGCGGCTACACCCTC.

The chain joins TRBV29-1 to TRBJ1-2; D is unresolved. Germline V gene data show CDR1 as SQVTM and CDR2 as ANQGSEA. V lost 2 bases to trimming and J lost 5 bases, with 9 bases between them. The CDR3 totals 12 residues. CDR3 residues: CSVEHSAYGYTF. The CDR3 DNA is TGCAGCGTTGAACACTCCGCTTATGGCTACACCTTC.

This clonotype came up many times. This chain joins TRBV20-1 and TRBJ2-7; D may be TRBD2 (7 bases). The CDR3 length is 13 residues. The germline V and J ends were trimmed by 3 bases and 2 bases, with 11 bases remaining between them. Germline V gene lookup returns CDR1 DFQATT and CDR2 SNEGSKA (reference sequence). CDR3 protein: CSARERDTYEQYF. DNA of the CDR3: TGCAGTGCTAGGGAGCGGGACACCTACGAGCAGTACTTC.

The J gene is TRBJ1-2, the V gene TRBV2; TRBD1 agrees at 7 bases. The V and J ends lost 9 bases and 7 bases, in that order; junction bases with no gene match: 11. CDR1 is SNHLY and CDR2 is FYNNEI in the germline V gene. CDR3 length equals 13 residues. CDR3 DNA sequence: TGTGCCAGTATTCTCGACAGGGATGCTGGCTACACCTTC. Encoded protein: CASILDRDAGYTF.

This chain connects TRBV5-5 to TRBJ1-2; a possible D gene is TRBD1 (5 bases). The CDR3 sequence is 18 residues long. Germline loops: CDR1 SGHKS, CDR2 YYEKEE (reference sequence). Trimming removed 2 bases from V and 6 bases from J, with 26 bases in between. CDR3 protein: CASSLDLGGIGVPNGYTF. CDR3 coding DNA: TGTGCCAGCAGCTTAGACCTGGGGGGAATCGGTGTCCCGAATGGCTACACCTTC.

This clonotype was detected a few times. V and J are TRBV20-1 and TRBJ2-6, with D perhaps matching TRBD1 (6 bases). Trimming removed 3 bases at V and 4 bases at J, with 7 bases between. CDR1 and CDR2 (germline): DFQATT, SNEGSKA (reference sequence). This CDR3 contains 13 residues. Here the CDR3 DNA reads TGCAGTGCTAGTGGGACAGGGGCCAACGTCCTGACTTTC. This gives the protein CSASGTGANVLTF.

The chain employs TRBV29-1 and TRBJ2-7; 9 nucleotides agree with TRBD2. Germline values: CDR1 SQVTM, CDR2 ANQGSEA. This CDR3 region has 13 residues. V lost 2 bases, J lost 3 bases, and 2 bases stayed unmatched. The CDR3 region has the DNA TGCAGCGTTGAATTAGCGGGAGTCTACGAGCAGTACTTC. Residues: CSVELAGVYEQYF.

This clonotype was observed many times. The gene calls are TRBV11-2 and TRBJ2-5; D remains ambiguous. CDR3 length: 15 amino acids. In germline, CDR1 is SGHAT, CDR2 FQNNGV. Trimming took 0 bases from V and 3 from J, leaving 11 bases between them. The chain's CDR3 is CASSLERSSKETQYF. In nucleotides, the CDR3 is TGTGCCAGCAGCTTAGAACGGTCATCCAAAGAGACCCAGTACTTC.

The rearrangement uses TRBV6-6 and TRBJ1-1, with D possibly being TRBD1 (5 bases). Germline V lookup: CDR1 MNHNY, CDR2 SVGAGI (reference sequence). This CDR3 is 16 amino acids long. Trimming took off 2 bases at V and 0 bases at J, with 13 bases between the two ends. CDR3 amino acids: CASSYGQRVMNTEAFF. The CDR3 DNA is TGTGCCAGCAGTTACGGACAAAGGGTCATGAACACTGAAGCTTTCTTT.

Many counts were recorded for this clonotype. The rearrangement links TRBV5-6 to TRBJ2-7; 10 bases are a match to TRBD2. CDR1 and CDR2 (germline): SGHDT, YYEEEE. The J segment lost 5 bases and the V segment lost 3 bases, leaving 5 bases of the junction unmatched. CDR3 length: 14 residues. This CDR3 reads CASSYPGTSDEQYF. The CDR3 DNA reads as TGTGCCAGCAGCTACCCTGGGACTAGCGACGAGCAGTACTTC.

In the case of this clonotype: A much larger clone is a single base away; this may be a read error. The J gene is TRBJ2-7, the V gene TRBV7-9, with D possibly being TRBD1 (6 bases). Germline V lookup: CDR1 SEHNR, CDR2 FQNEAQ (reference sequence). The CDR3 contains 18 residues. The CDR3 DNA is TGTGCCGGCAGCTTATCGTACAGGGAGCAGACTGTCTCCTACGAGCAGTACTTC. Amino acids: CAGSLSYREQTVSYEQYF.

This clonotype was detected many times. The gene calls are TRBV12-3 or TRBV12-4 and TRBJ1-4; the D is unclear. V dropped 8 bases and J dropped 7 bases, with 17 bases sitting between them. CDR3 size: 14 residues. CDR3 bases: TGTGCCAGCCGCCCCAGTCACGGGTTTGAAAAACTGTTTTTT. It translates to CASRPSHGFEKLFF.

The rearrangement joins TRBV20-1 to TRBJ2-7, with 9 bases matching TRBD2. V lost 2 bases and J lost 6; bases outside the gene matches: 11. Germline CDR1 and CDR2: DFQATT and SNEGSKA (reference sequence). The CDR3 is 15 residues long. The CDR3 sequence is CSARLGLAGSGEQYF. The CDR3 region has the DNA TGCAGTGCTAGATTGGGGCTAGCGGGAAGCGGCGAGCAGTACTTC.